The 8 T cell receptor beta chains below were found in one sample sequenced in a study of cytomegalovirus exposure and HLA in healthy donors. Primers: 60 Vbeta forward and 13 Jbeta reverse. Profiled with immunoSEQ multiplex PCR; TCRdb holds only in-frame clones, not every one. This repertoire shows a few hundred thousand clones, approximately 84% found once; its top ten account for roughly 0.58%. The sequenced sample was PBMCs. The source of these receptors is a woman aged 40-49 years in good health and CMV-seronegative.

The chain combines TRBV5-8 with TRBJ2-7; TRBD2 aligns across 8 bases. The V gene end was trimmed by 0 bases and the J gene end by 2 bases; junction bases not matched to a gene: 10. The CDR3 has 17 residues. In germline, CDR1 is SGHTS, CDR2 YDEGEE. The CDR3: CASSLAGGIPFPYEQYF. Written as DNA, the CDR3 is TGTGCCAGCAGCTTGGCGGGGGGGATCCCATTCCCCTACGAGCAGTACTTC.

This clone was counted a few times. The chain uses TRBV11-2 and TRBJ1-5; D is possibly TRBD1 (6 bases). With 5 bases removed from V and 4 bases from J, the gap between germline ends came to 12 bases. Germline CDR1 is SGHAT and CDR2 is FQNNGV. The CDR3 runs 14 residues. This chain's CDR3 is CASSQDRFNQPQHF. For the CDR3, the DNA is TGTGCCAGCAGCCAAGACAGGTTTAATCAGCCCCAGCATTTT. Supplemented by reference TRBV11-2 and TRBJ1-5, the full variable domain reads EAGVAQSPRYKIIEKRQSVAFWCNPISGHATLYWYQQILGQGPKLLIQFQNNGVVDDSQLPKDRFSAERLKGVDSTLKIQPAKLEDSAVYLCASSQDRFNQPQHFGDGTRLSIL.

V and J are TRBV6-5 and TRBJ2-1; D is perhaps TRBD2 (5 bases). The germline V gene encodes CDR1 MNHEY and CDR2 SVGAGI. There are 13 residues in the CDR3. The V end was cut by 8 bases, the J end by 6 bases, with 14 bases between. This CDR3 reads CASFKHGGNEQFF. The CDR3, as DNA: TGTGCCAGCTTTAAACACGGAGGCAATGAGCAGTTCTTC.

This clone was picked up one time. The chain recombines TRBV18 with TRBJ2-1, with TRBD2 as a possible D gene (6 bases). The CDR3 totals 15 residues. Between the trimmed V and J ends, which lost 3 bases and 0 bases, there was a span of 9 bases. Germline V lookup: CDR1 KGHSH, CDR2 LQKENI. The CDR3 protein is CASSPTRGSYNEQFF. CDR3 coding DNA: TGTGCCAGCTCACCGACTAGAGGCTCCTACAATGAGCAGTTCTTC.

This sequence joins TRBV19 and TRBJ1-4, with a weak D call TRBD1 (6 bases). Germline-derived CDR1 and CDR2 are LNHDA and SQIVND (reference sequence). This CDR3 is 14 amino acids long. V lost 6 bases, J lost 7 bases, and 15 bases lay in between. The CDR3 DNA follows: TGTGCCAGTAGCAGACAGGTTTCGACTGAAAAACTGTTTTTT. Translating gives CASSRQVSTEKLFF.

V gene TRBV19 combines with J gene TRBJ1-2; D not certain. Germline CDR1 LNHDA, CDR2 SQIVND (reference sequence). V lost 0 bases and J lost 4, with 15 bases in between. The CDR3 spans 16 residues. Written as DNA, the CDR3 is TGTGCCAGTAGTATAGACCAATTACAGACCGTCTATGGCTACACCTTC. This codes for CASSIDQLQTVYGYTF.

This clone has more than one count but fewer than ten. The V and J genes are TRBV7-8 and TRBJ2-7; 8 nucleotides line up with TRBD1. The V gene's germline CDR1 is SGHVS and CDR2 FQNEAQ. V dropped 3 bases and J dropped 0; count of bases not matched to a gene: 4. The CDR3 has 15 amino acids. CDR3 coding DNA: TGTGCCAGCAGCTTCCACAGGGGGACCTCCTACGAGCAGTACTTC. This gives the protein CASSFHRGTSYEQYF.

This clone came up once. The chain uses TRBV5-4 and TRBJ1-4, with D possibly being TRBD1 (6 bases). V lost 3 bases and J 4 bases, leaving 19 bases between the germline ends. CDR1 is SGHNT and CDR2 is YYREEE in the germline V gene (reference sequence). This CDR3 has 17 residues. The CDR3 sequence: CASSWGTRGRGNEKLFF. CDR3 bases: TGTGCCAGCAGCTGGGGGACACGGGGTAGGGGTAATGAAAAACTGTTTTTT.